This TCR beta chain emerged from a study of shared clonotypes between healthy human individuals. The repertoire was sequenced with immunoSEQ multiplex PCR; TCRdb's copy has only in-frame clones and lacks some. The repertoire consists of 1,500,000 or so clones, with about 98.5% occurring once and the leading ten covering around 0.38%. V was cut by 3 bases and J by 7 bases, with 12 bases left in between. The length of the CDR3 is 13 residues. Germline V gives CDR1 SNHLY, CDR2 FYNNEI. The chain recombines TRBV2 with TRBJ2-5; the D gene is possibly TRBD2 (5 bases). The origin of this receptor is a man aged 25-45 years in good health. Sequencing was performed on naive CD4+ T cells sorted from blood. Subset specified: CD45RA+ positively selected. CDR3 in amino acids: CASSDRAEGTQYF. CDR3 in DNA: TGTGCCAGCAGTGACCGCGCCGAGGGGACCCAGTACTTC.